This passage covers 13 T cell receptor beta chains from one sample sequenced in a study of T-cell memory formation after mild COVID-19. TCRdb reprocessed the 5' RACE reads via MiXCR and lists one record per CDR3 protein. The data contain 340,000 or so distinct CDR3 sequences, 10% to 15% of them singletons. Sequenced: PBMCs or a T cell subset sorted from them (not recorded which). These receptor sequences come from a man aged 18 to 30 who had mild COVID-19 (a few samples of this study predate the infection). Cell type and time point are not known.

The chain combines TRBV12-3 or TRBV12-4 with TRBJ2-3; D gene ambiguous. The CDR3 covers 13 residues. V lost 6 bases and J lost 4, with 11 bases in between. The CDR3 spells CASRTLGADTQYF. CDR3 DNA sequence: TGTGCCAGCAGAACCCTGGGCGCAGATACGCAGTATTTT.

This chain connects TRBV4-3 to TRBJ1-4, with D unresolved. Germline V lookup: CDR1 LGHNA, CDR2 YSLEER. The V gene lost 0 bases and the J gene lost 10 bases, with 15 bases spanning the gap. CDR3 length: 15 residues. The CDR3 sequence is CASSQDLWTLGKLFF. The CDR3 bases are TGCGCCAGCAGCCAAGATCTTTGGACCCTGGGAAAACTGTTTTTT.

This clonotype has more than one count but fewer than ten. The genes are TRBV5-4 and TRBJ2-1; a possible D gene is TRBD1 (6 bases). V was clipped by 1 base and J by 7 bases, with 12 bases between them. The CDR3 loop spans 14 amino acids. Looked up from germline, CDR1 is SGHNT and CDR2 is YYREEE (reference sequence). The CDR3 is CASSLKLRGNEQFF. The CDR3 DNA reads as TGTGCCAGCAGCTTGAAGTTGAGGGGGAATGAGCAGTTCTTC.

V gene TRBV4-2 combines with J gene TRBJ1-5; D unresolved. Germline V gene data show CDR1 as LGHNA and CDR2 as YNFKEQ. Between the trimmed V and J ends, which lost 0 bases and 6 bases, there was a span of 12 bases. The CDR3 sequence is 15 residues long. CDR3 residues: CASSQDSQVFQPQHF. The CDR3 DNA sequence: TGTGCCAGCAGCCAAGATAGCCAGGTCTTTCAGCCCCAGCATTTT.

This clonotype was observed a few times. The rearrangement links TRBV5-8 to TRBJ1-6; tentatively, D is TRBD1 (5 bases). Trimming took off 2 bases at V and 8 bases at J, with 26 bases between the two ends. The CDR3 loop spans 19 amino acids. The germline gives CDR1 SGHTS, CDR2 YDEGEE. The CDR3 protein is CASSFPFITRGETDSPLHF. Written as DNA, the CDR3 is TGTGCCAGCAGCTTTCCCTTTATCACGCGGGGGGAAACGGATTCACCCCTCCACTTT.

CDR3 in amino acids: CASRSGRVAYEQYF. CDR3 DNA sequence: TGCGCCAGCAGGAGCGGCAGGGTCGCCTACGAGCAGTACTTC. V gene TRBV5-1 combines with J gene TRBJ2-7; TRBD1 or TRBD2 may be the D gene (5 bases each). The germline CDR1 and CDR2 sequences are SGHRS and YFSETQ. CDR3 size: 14 residues. Between the trimmed V and J ends, which lost 5 bases and 2 bases, there was a span of 14 bases.

The chain uses TRBV20-1 and TRBJ1-4; D not certain. Trimming took off 0 bases at V and 3 bases at J, with 17 bases between the two ends. Germline loops: CDR1 DFQATT, CDR2 SNEGSKA (reference sequence). This CDR3 contains 17 residues. CDR3 residues: CSARDVLGRVPNEKLFF. As DNA, the CDR3 is TGCAGTGCTAGAGATGTACTTGGACGGGTGCCTAATGAAAAACTGTTTTTT.

This sequence joins TRBV4-3 and TRBJ2-7, with 9 bases aligning to TRBD1. The germline V gene has CDR1 LGHNA and CDR2 YSLEER. The V gene end was trimmed by 0 bases and the J gene end by 6 bases; junction bases not matched to a gene: 3. This CDR3 spans 14 amino acids. In nucleotides, the CDR3 is TGCGCCAGCAGCCAAGACGGGACAGGGACCGAGCAGTACTTC. Translation gives CASSQDGTGTEQYF.

This clonotype was seen ten or more times. The chain employs TRBV5-1 and TRBJ2-7, with 7 bases aligning to TRBD1. This CDR3 comprises 15 residues. V shed 5 bases, J shed 5 bases, and the junction held 13 bases outside the gene matches. Germline V CDR1 and CDR2: SGHRS, YFSETQ. CDR3 bases: TGCGCCAGCAGAAGTCCCGGGACAGTAAACGACGAGCAGTACTTC. Translated: CASRSPGTVNDEQYF. Based on the CDR3 plus reference TRBV5-1 and TRBJ2-7, the full variable domain is KAGVTQTPRYLIKTRGQQVTLSCSPISGHRSVSWYQQTPGQGLQFLFEYFSETQRNKGNFPGRFSGRQFSNSRSEMNVSTLELGDSALYLCASRSPGTVNDEQYFGPGTRLTVT.

This clonotype occurred once. The chain is built from TRBV7-8 and TRBJ2-7, with 8 bases fitting TRBD1. The germline CDR1 and CDR2 sequences are SGHVS and FQNEAQ. The CDR3 has 14 amino acids. The V gene end was trimmed by 5 bases and the J gene end by 4 bases; junction bases not matched to a gene: 7. For the CDR3, the DNA is TGTGCCAGCAGCCTCACGGACAGGGCGTACGAGCAGTACGTC. It specifies CASSLTDRAYEQYV.

The chain combines TRBV28 with TRBJ2-7, with D perhaps TRBD1 (6 bases). CDR3 length: 16 residues. CDR1 is MDHEN, CDR2 SYDVKM, per germline. Deletions cut 5 bases from V and 3 bases from J, with 20 bases between. The CDR3 here is CASSPPSGHPSYEQYV. The DNA for the CDR3 is TGTGCCAGCAGTCCCCCATCGGGACACCCAAGCTACGAGCAGTACGTC.

Many counts were recorded for this clonotype. The chain recombines TRBV29-1 with TRBJ1-1; D is ambiguous. CDR3 length equals 13 residues. Germline V gene sequence: CDR1 SQVTM, CDR2 ANQGSEA. Trimming removed 5 bases at V and 6 bases at J, with 16 bases between. CDR3 protein: CSVRAAGRPEAFF. Written as DNA, the CDR3 is TGCAGCGTTCGAGCTGCCGGGCGACCTGAAGCTTTCTTT.

This rearrangement joins TRBV5-1 to TRBJ1-6, with 7 bases fitting TRBD1. Germline lookup yields CDR1 SGHRS and CDR2 YFSETQ. This CDR3 has 16 residues. The trim removed 4 bases at V and 5 bases at J, leaving 9 bases unmatched. In DNA form, the CDR3 reads TGCGCCAGCAGCCTGCAGGGGGATTCGGATAATTCACCCCTCCACTTT. This translates into CASSLQGDSDNSPLHF.